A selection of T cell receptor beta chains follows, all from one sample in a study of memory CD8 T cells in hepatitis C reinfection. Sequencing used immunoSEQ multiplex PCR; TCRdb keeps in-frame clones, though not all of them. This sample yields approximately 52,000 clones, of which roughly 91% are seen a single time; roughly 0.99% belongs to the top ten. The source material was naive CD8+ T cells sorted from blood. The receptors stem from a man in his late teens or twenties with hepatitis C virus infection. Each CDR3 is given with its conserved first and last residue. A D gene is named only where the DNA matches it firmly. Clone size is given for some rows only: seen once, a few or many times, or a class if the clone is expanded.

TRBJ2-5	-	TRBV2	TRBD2	TGTGCCAGCACTGAGCTAGCGGGGGCCGTCGCACAAGAGACCCAGTACTTC	CASTELAGAVAQETQYF
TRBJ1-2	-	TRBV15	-	TGTGCCACCAGCAGAGATTCCGGGGGCTATGGCTACACCTTC	CATSRDSGGYGYTF
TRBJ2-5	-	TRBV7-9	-	TGTGCCAGCAGCTTAAACGGGTACACAGAGACCCAGTACTTC	CASSLNGYTETQYF
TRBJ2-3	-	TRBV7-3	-	TGTGCCAGCAGTCCAACAGGGCTGGAAACAGATACGCAGTATTTT	CASSPTGLETDTQYF
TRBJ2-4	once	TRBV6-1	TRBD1	TGTGCCAGCAGTGAAGCCGGGACAGGGCTAGCCAAAAACATTCAGTACTTC	CASSEAGTGLAKNIQYF
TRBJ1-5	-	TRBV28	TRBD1	TGTGCCGGCTCCGGGACAGGGGGCGGTTTTGGCAATCAGCCCCAGCATTTT	CAGSGTGGGFGNQPQHF
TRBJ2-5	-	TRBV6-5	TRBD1	TGTGCCAGCAGTGAGGACAGGGGGGAGACCCAGTACTTC	CASSEDRGETQYF
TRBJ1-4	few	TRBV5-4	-	TGTGCCAGCAGTCCGGGGGGGGCCGGTGAAAAACTGTTTTTT	CASSPGGAGEKLFF
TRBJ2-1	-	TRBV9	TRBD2	TGTGCCAGCAGCGTAGAATCCAGCGGGGGACCCTACAATGGGCAGTTCTTC	CASSVESSGGPYNGQFF
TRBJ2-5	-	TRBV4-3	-	TGCGCCAGCAGCCAAGGCACAGGGCATCAAGAGACCCAGTACTTC	CASSQGTGHQETQYF
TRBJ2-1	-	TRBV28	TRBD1	TGTGCCAGCAGTATCGGACAGGGCGTCCTACACAATGAGCAGTTCTTC	CASSIGQGVLHNEQFF
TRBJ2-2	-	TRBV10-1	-	TGCGCCAGCAGTGAGCAACAGGGTTCCGGGGAGCTGTTTTTT	CASSEQQGSGELFF
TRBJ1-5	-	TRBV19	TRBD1	TGTGCCAGTAGTATACCGGGACAGGGTGATTGGTCCCAGCATTTT	CASSIPGQGDWSQHF